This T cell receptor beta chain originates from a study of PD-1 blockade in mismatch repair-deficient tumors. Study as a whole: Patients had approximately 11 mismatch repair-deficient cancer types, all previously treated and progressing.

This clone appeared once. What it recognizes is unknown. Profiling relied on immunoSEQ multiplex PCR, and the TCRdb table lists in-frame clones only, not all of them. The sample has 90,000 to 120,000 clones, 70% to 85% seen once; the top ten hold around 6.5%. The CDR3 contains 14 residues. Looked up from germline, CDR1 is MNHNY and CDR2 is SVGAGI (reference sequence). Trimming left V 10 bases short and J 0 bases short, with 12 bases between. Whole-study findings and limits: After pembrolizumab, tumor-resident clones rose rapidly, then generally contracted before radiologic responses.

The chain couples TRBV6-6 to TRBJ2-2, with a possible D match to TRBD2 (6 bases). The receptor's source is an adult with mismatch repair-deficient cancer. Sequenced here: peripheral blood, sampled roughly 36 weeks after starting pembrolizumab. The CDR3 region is CATRTTANTGELFF. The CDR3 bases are TGTGCCACCAGGACTACCGCGAACACCGGGGAGCTGTTTTTT.